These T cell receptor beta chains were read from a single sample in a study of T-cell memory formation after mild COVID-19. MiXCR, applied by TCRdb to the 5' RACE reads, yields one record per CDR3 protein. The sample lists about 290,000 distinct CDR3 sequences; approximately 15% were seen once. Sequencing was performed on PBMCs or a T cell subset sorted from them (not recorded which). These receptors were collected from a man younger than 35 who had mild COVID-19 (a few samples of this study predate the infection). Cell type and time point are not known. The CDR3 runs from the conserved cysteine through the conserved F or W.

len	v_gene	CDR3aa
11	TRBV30	CAWSVRQNLFF
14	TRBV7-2	CASSLARGQTGYTF
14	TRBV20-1	CSARDVRVGQPQHF
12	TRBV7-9	CAIERGNTEAFF
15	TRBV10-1	CASSEDDRGPYEQYF
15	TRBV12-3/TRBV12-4	CASTPVRHLSGELFF
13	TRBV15	CATSLQGGNTIYF
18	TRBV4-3	CASSQEAPGTGNTGELFF
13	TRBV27	CASSSLRGTEAFF
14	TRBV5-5	CASSGGQGGTEAFF